The entry below gives a single T cell receptor (beta chain) sequence along with its context. Source study methods: Estimation of nucleated cell counts was performed using reference gene primer amplification. Data came from immunoSEQ multiplex PCR; TCRdb stores just in-frame clones and leaves some out. The V and J calls and clone size were taken over from that table, and D and trimming were inferred from the DNA. This table has about 160,000 clones, roughly 87% appearing once. The record originates from a study of blood T cell repertoires in COVID-19. Study summary: There were acute and convalescent COVID-19 samples, and they came from the United States, Italy and Spain. PBMCs, B-cell-depleted T cells, or T cells provided the cDNA or gDNA that made up the material.

The CDR3 runs to 14 residues. The V gene lost 1 base and the J gene lost 5 bases, with 10 bases spanning the gap. Germline V CDR1 and CDR2: LGHDT, YNNKEL (reference sequence). The chain joins TRBV3-1 (or the pseudogene TRBV3-2) to TRBJ2-3; D might be TRBD2 (7 bases). The sequence was obtained from a woman in her fifties or sixties with active or convalescent COVID-19. Input material: peripheral blood. As DNA, the CDR3 is TGTGCCAGCAGCCAAGCGGGGGGCGTAGATACGCAGTATTTT. It is translated as CASSQAGGVDTQYF.